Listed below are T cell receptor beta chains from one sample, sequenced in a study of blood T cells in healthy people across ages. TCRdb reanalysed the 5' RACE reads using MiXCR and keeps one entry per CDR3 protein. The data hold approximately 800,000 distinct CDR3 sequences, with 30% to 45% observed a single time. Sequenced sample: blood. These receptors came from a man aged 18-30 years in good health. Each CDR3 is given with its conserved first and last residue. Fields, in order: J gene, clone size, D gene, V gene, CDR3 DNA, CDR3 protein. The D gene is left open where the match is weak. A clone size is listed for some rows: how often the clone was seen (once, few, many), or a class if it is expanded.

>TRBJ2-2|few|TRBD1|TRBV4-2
TGTGCCATTCCCGGGACAGGGGGTAACGGGGAGCTGTTTTTT
CAIPGTGGNGELFF
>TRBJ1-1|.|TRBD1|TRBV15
TGTGCCACCAGCGGAAGTAGGACAGGCGAAGCTTTCTTT
CATSGSRTGEAFF
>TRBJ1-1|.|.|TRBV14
TGTGCCAGCAGCCAAGTTGTAGGCGGTTTCCCTGAAGCTTTCTTT
CASSQVVGGFPEAFF
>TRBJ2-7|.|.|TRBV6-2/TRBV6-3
TGTGCCAGCAGCAACCCACAGGTCTACGAGCAGTACTTC
CASSNPQVYEQYF
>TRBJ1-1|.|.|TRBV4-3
TGCGCCAACAGCCACGGAGGCCCTGAAGCTTTCTTT
CANSHGGPEAFF
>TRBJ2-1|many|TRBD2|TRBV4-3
TGCGCCAGCAGCCAAGTAGGTAGCGGGGGGGCGTTTGAGCAGTTCTTC
CASSQVGSGGAFEQFF
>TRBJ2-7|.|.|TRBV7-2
TGTGCCAGCAGCTTAGATTGGGCAGCAACCTACGAGCAGTACTTC
CASSLDWAATYEQYF
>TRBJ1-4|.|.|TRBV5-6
TGTGCTAGCAGCCCGGGCGGCGTATTCGAAAAACTGTTTTTT
CASSPGGVFEKLFF
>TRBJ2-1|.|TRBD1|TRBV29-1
TGCAGCGGGACAGGGGGATACAATGAGCAGTTCTTC
CSGTGGYNEQFF
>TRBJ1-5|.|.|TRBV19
TGTGCCAGTAGTAGTGAACCTTTTGGCAATCAGCCCCAGCATTTT
CASSSEPFGNQPQHF
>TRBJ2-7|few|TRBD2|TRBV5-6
TGTGCCAGCAGCTTGGTTCTAGCGGGGCCAGCCTACAATGAGCAGTACTTC
CASSLVLAGPAYNEQYF
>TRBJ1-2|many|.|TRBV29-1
TGCAGCGTTGTCACCAGGTCCTATGGCTACACCTTC
CSVVTRSYGYTF
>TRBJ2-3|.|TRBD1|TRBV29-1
TGCAGCGCCCGGGACAGCATTAGCACAGATACGCAGTATTTT
CSARDSISTDTQYF
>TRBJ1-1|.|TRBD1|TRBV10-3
TGTGCCATCAGTGGTCAGATCGGGACAGCCGACCTCTCTGAAGCTTTCTTT
CAISGQIGTADLSEAFF
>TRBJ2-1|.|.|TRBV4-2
TGTGCCAGCAGCCAAACACGGGCCCCTCCACGGCAGTTCTTC
CASSQTRAPPRQFF
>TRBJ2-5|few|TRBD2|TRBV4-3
TGCGCCAGCAGCCAAGTAGCGGGGGGCCCCCTCCAAGAGACCCAGTACTTC
CASSQVAGGPLQETQYF
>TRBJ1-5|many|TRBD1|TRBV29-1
TGCAGCGTTGCCGACAGGGGCAATCAGCCCCAGCATTTT
CSVADRGNQPQHF
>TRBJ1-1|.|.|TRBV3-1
TGTGCCAGCAGCCCTCCAGACGGTGAAAACACTGAAGCTTTCTTT
CASSPPDGENTEAFF
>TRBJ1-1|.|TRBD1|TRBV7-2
TGTGCCAGCAGCCGTACAGGGGGCACCACTGAAGCTTTCTTT
CASSRTGGTTEAFF
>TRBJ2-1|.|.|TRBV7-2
TGTGCCAGCAGCTTAGTGCATAGTATTGACAATGAGCAGTTCTTC
CASSLVHSIDNEQFF
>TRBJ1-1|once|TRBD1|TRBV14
TGTGCCAGCAGCCGGGACAGGGGGCGCGGCACTGAAGCTTTCTTT
CASSRDRGRGTEAFF
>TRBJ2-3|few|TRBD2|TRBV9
TGTGCCAGCAGCGTAGTAGCTAGCGGGGGGGGCACAGATACGCAGTATTTT
CASSVVASGGGTDTQYF
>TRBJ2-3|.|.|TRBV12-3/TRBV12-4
TGTGCCAGCACCGACCGGGGCTTCACAGATACGCAGTATTTT
CASTDRGFTDTQYF
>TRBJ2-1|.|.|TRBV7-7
TGTGCTAGCAGCAGATCAGCGGGTTCGGGGGAGCAGTTCTTC
CASSRSAGSGEQFF
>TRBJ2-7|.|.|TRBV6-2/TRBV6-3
TGTGCCAGCAGTTACTCCTCGCAGGGGAAGTCTGAGCAGTACTTC
CASSYSSQGKSEQYF
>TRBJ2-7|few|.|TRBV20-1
TGCAGTGCTAGAGGAAGTAGGGGAATCTACGAGCAGTACTTC
CSARGSRGIYEQYF
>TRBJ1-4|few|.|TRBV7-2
TGTGCCAGCAGCCTTCCGAAGGGGGAAAAACTGTTTTTT
CASSLPKGEKLFF
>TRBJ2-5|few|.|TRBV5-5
TGTGCCAGCAGCTTGACACAGGGTGGAGGGGAGACCCAGTACTTC
CASSLTQGGGETQYF
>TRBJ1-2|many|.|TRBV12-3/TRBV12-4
TGTGCCAGCAGTTTTGGCGGGAAGACCTATGGCTACACCTTC
CASSFGGKTYGYTF
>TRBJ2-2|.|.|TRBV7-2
TGTGCCAGCAGCTTGGGCGGATCGAACACCGGGGAGCTGTTTTTT
CASSLGGSNTGELFF